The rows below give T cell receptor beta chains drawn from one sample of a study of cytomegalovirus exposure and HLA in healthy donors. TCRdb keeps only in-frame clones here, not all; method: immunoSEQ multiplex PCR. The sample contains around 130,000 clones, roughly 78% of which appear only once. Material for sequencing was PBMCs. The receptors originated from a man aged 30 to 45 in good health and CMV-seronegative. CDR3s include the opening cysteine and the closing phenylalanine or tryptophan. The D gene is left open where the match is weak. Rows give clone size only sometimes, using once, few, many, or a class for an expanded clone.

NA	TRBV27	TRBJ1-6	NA	TGTGCCAGCACCCTCTATAATTCACCCCTCCACTTT	CASTLYNSPLHF
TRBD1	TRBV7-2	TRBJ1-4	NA	TGTGCCAGCAGCGCGACAGGGGAAATCGGAAAACTGTTTTTT	CASSATGEIGKLFF
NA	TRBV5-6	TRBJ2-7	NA	TGTGCCAGCAGCATACTAAGGGGCTACGAGCAGTACTTC	CASSILRGYEQYF
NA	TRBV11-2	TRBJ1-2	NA	TGTGCCAGCAGCCCCGCTGGGGGGTACTATGGCTACACCTTC	CASSPAGGYYGYTF
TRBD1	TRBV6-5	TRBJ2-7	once	TGTGCCAGCAGCAGAGGACAGGGTCCCTACGAGCAGTACTTC	CASSRGQGPYEQYF
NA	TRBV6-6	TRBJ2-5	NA	TGTGCCAGCAGTTACGCGGGGGAGACCCAGTACTTC	CASSYAGETQYF
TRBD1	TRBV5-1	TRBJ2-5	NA	TGCGCCAGCAGCTTGCAGGGGGAAAACCAAGAGACCCAGTACTTC	CASSLQGENQETQYF
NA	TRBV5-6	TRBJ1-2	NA	TGTGCCAGCAGCTTGGGGGGGGTGAGTGGCTACACCTTC	CASSLGGVSGYTF
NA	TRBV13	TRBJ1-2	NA	TGTGCCAGCAGGGGAGATCGGGGGATTTTGAACTATGGCTACACCTTC	CASRGDRGILNYGYTF
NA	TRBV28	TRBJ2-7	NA	TGTGCCAGCATGGAGAGTCGCTCCTACGAGCAGTACTTC	CASMESRSYEQYF
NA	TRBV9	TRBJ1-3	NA	TGTGCCAGCAGCGTGGAGGGACCGGTGACCTCTGGAAACACCATATATTTT	CASSVEGPVTSGNTIYF
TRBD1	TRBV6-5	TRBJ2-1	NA	TGTGCCAGCAGTTACAGAGGGGGCCTACATGAGCAGTTCTTC	CASSYRGGLHEQFF
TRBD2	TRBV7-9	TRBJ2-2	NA	TGTGCCAGCAGCACGCGTCGGGGGGAGACCGGGGAGCTGTTTTTT	CASSTRRGETGELFF
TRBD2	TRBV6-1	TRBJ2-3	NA	TGTGCCAGCAGCGAAACTCGAGCGGGAGGAGTAGATACGCAGTATTTT	CASSETRAGGVDTQYF
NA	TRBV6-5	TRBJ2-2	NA	TGTGCCAGCAGGCGAGCCGGGACTCCCTCCGGGGAGCTGTTTTTT	CASRRAGTPSGELFF
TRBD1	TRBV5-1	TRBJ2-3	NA	TGCGCCAGCAGCTTATGGGGGACAGGGGTTGTGACAGATACGCAGTATTTT	CASSLWGTGVVTDTQYF
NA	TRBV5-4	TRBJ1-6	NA	TGTGCCAGCAGCTTTGGGGGGAATTCACCCCTCCACTTT	CASSFGGNSPLHF
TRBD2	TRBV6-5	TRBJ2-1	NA	TGTGCCAGCAGTTCGCAGAGGCCAGCGGGGGGGCGGGAGCAGTTCTTC	CASSSQRPAGGREQFF
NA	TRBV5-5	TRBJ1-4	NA	TGTGCCAGCAGCACCGCAGACTTGGAAAAACTGTTTTTT	CASSTADLEKLFF
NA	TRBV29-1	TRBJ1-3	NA	TGCAGCGTTGAAAGGCAGGGGTCTGGAAACACCATATATTTT	CSVERQGSGNTIYF
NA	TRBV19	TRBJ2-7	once	TGTGCCAGTAGTATAGAGACAGCCCATCCTTACGAGCAGTACTTC	CASSIETAHPYEQYF
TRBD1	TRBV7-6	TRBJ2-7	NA	TGTGCCAGCAGCTCCGACAGGGGCAATAACTACGAGCAGTACTTC	CASSSDRGNNYEQYF
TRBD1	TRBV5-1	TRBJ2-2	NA	TGCGCCAGCAGCTTTAGGGACAGGTCTGACGTGCTGTTTTTT	CASSFRDRSDVLFF
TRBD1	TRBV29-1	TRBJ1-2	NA	TGCAGCGCTCACCAGGGGGCGGACTATGGCTACACCTTC	CSAHQGADYGYTF
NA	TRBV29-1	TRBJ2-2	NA	TGCAGCGTGGTCATGAGCGTAACGAACACCGGGGAGCTGTTTTTT	CSVVMSVTNTGELFF
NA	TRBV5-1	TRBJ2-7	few	TGCGCCAGCAGCTCCGGGACTGCCTACGAGCAGTACTTC	CASSSGTAYEQYF
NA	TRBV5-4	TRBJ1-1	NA	TGTGCCAGCAGCCCGGGGGGGCCAAACACTGAAGCTTTCTTT	CASSPGGPNTEAFF
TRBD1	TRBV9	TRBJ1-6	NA	TGTGCCAGCAGCGTAGGGGGACAGGGATATAATTCACCCCTCCACTTT	CASSVGGQGYNSPLHF
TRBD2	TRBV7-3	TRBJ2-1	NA	TGTGCCAGCAGTGGTGGACTAGCGGAATACAATGAGCAGTTCTTC	CASSGGLAEYNEQFF
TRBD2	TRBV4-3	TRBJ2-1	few	TGCGCCAGCAGCCAAGTCGGAGCGGGGCCAGAGATACCTACAGGTGAGCAGTTCTTC	CASSQVGAGPEIPTGEQFF
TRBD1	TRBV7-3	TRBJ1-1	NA	TGTGCCAGCAGCGCTCAGGGGGAGGACACTGAAGCTTTCTTT	CASSAQGEDTEAFF
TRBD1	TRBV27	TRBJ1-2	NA	TGTGCCAGCAGTTTATCTTCCGGACAGGCGATCTATGGCTACACCTTC	CASSLSSGQAIYGYTF
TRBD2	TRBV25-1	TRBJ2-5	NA	TGTGCCAGCAGTGCTAGCGGGAGTAGGGAGACCCAGTACTTC	CASSASGSRETQYF
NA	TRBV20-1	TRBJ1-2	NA	TGCAGTGCTAGATTTCGGTATGGCTACACCTTC	CSARFRYGYTF
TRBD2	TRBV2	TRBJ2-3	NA	TGTGCCAGCAGATCCCGACTAGCGGGGGGGAGGACAGATACGCAGTATTTT	CASRSRLAGGRTDTQYF
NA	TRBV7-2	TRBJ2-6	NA	TGTGCCAGCAGTGATCAGGTTCAACTCTCTGGGGCCAACGTCCTGACTTTC	CASSDQVQLSGANVLTF
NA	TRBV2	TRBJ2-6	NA	TGTGCCAGCCGGAACAGGGTGTCTGGGGCCAACGTCCTGACTTTC	CASRNRVSGANVLTF
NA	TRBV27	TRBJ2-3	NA	TGTGCCAGCAGTTTCTACAGGGCAGATACGCAGTATTTT	CASSFYRADTQYF
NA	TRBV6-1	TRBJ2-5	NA	TGTGCCAGCACCAAGGAGTGGGTGGAGACCCAGTACTTC	CASTKEWVETQYF
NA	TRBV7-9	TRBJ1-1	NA	TGTGCCAGCAGCGGGGTAGAGCGGGCCACTGAAGCTTTCTTT	CASSGVERATEAFF
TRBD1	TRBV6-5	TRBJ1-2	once	TGTGCCAGCAGTTACACGACAGGGGGTGGCTACACCTTC	CASSYTTGGGYTF
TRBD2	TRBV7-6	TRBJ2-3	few	TGTGCCAGCAGCTTACTAGCGGGGGGGCACCCCGGTAGCACAGATACGCAGTATTTT	CASSLLAGGHPGSTDTQYF
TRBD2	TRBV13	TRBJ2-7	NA	TGTGCCAGCAGCTTAGGGACTAGCGGGGGGGCTGGCGAGCAGTACTTC	CASSLGTSGGAGEQYF
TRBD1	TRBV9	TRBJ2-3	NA	TGTGCCAGCAGCGTAGAGGGGGACAGGGAAGATACGCAGTATTTT	CASSVEGDREDTQYF
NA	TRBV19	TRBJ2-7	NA	TGTGCCAGTAGTCCCTGGCTCGACTCCTACGAGCAGTACTTC	CASSPWLDSYEQYF
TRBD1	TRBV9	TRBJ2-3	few	TGTGCCAGCAGCTTAAACCGGGACAGAAGCACAGATACGCAGTATTTT	CASSLNRDRSTDTQYF
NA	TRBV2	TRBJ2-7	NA	TGTGCCAGCAGTGAAATCAGTACCTACGAGCAGTACTTC	CASSEISTYEQYF
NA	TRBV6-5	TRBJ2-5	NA	TGTGCCAGCAGTTACCGGGGGGCCGGGGGGGAGACCCAGTACTTC	CASSYRGAGGETQYF
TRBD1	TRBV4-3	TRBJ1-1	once	TGCGCCAGCAGCCAAAATGCCCTGGACAGGTGGAACACTGAAGCTTTCTTT	CASSQNALDRWNTEAFF